The 25 T cell receptor beta chains in this list originate from one sample, sequenced in a study of blood T cell repertoires in COVID-19. Assay: immunoSEQ multiplex PCR; the TCRdb copy retains only in-frame clones and omits some. The sample has around 93,000 clones, approximately 87% seen once. Source material: peripheral blood. These receptors all come from a human donor in a cohort sampled during active COVID-19.

This clone has more than one count but fewer than ten. The V and J genes are TRBV19 and TRBJ1-5, with 7 positions matching TRBD1. V shed 5 bases, J shed 5 bases, and the junction held 3 bases outside the gene matches. CDR3 length: 13 amino acids. Looked up from germline, CDR1 is LNHDA and CDR2 is SQIVND (reference sequence). The CDR3 protein is CASSPDRDQPQHF. CDR3 nucleotides: TGTGCCAGTAGTCCAGACAGGGATCAGCCCCAGCATTTT.

The V and J genes are TRBV15 and TRBJ1-3; D not resolved. V lost 1 base to trimming and J lost 1 base, with 11 bases between them. The CDR3 extends over 16 amino acids. Germline CDR1 LNHNV, CDR2 YYDKDF (reference sequence). The CDR3 protein is CATSRAGIESGNTIYF. CDR3 sequence (DNA): TGTGCCACCAGCAGAGCGGGTATAGAATCTGGAAACACCATATATTTT.

The chain uses TRBV2 and TRBJ1-1, with D perhaps matching TRBD1 (6 bases). Trimming pared 4 bases from V and 4 bases from J, leaving 13 bases between. The CDR3 covers 14 residues. From germline, CDR1 is SNHLY and CDR2 FYNNEI. Written as DNA, the CDR3 is TGTGCCAGCAGTGGGGGCAGGGGCGGCACTGAAGCTTTCTTT. Translated, it gives CASSGGRGGTEAFF.

The V call is TRBV2, the J call TRBJ2-7, with 9 bases fitting TRBD1. The CDR3 covers 13 residues. The ends lost 7 bases at V and 9 bases at J; junction bases unmatched: 10. Germline loops: CDR1 SNHLY, CDR2 FYNNEI. The CDR3 bases are TGTGCCAGCATTAACCAGCCGGGACAGGGGCAGTACTTC. This codes for CASINQPGQGQYF. Full variable domain (remainder filled in from reference TRBV2 and TRBJ2-7): EPEVTQTPSHQVTQMGQEVILRCVPISNHLYFYWYRQILGQKVEFLVSFYNNEISEKSEIFDDQFSVERPDGSNFTLKIRSTKLEDSAMYFCASINQPGQGQYFGPGTRLTVT.

This clone occurred once. The V and J genes are TRBV18 and TRBJ2-7; 12 nucleotides match TRBD2. Germline V gene lookup returns CDR1 KGHSH and CDR2 LQKENI. This CDR3 has 14 amino acids. Trimming took 4 bases from V and 2 from J; bases not matched to a gene: 0. The CDR3 nucleotides read TGTGCCAGCTCACGGACTAGCGGGGCCTACGAGCAGTACTTC. It is translated as CASSRTSGAYEQYF.

The V gene is TRBV5-5, the J gene TRBJ1-3, with D possibly matching TRBD1 (6 bases). The length of the CDR3 is 16 residues. The V end was cut by 2 bases, the J end by 0 bases, with 12 bases between. Germline V gene lookup returns CDR1 SGHKS and CDR2 YYEKEE (reference sequence). This CDR3 reads CASSLDRPTSGNTIYF. The CDR3 DNA follows: TGTGCCAGCAGCTTAGACAGGCCCACCTCTGGAAACACCATATATTTT.

The rearrangement joins TRBV28 to TRBJ2-7, with D possibly TRBD1 on 6 matching bases. The germline V and J ends were trimmed by 6 bases and 5 bases, with 11 bases remaining between them. This CDR3 has 12 residues. In germline, CDR1 is MDHEN, CDR2 SYDVKM. The CDR3 DNA reads as TGTGCCAGCAGCGAACAGGGTCACGAGCAGTACTTC. This codes for CASSEQGHEQYF.

V gene TRBV5-6 combines with J gene TRBJ2-2; 7 bases align to TRBD1. CDR1 SGHDT and CDR2 YYEEEE come from the germline V gene. The CDR3 covers 16 residues. With 0 bases clipped from V and 1 base from J, the junction kept 3 bases outside the gene matches. The CDR3: CASSLGQGWNTGELFF. CDR3 in DNA: TGTGCCAGCAGCTTGGGACAGGGCTGGAACACCGGGGAGCTGTTTTTT.

The chain recombines TRBV6-6 with TRBJ1-1; a weak D match, TRBD1 (5 bases). In germline, CDR1 is MNHNY, CDR2 SVGAGI (reference sequence). V was clipped by 7 bases and J by 4 bases, with 16 bases between them. The CDR3 consists of 14 residues. The CDR3 sequence: CASNLLQGGTEAFF. As DNA, the CDR3 is TGTGCCAGCAATTTACTGCAGGGCGGCACTGAAGCTTTCTTT.

The chain links TRBV15 to TRBJ2-1; 9 bases agree with TRBD2. V dropped 0 bases and J dropped 7; count of bases not matched to a gene: 10. Germline V gives CDR1 LNHNV, CDR2 YYDKDF (reference sequence). The CDR3 extends over 17 amino acids. This chain's CDR3 is CATSRDMASGTSNEQFF. Here the CDR3 DNA reads TGTGCCACCAGCAGAGATATGGCTAGCGGGACGTCAAATGAGCAGTTCTTC.

This sequence joins TRBV13 and TRBJ2-3; 7 bases match TRBD1. The CDR3 totals 14 residues. V shed 5 bases, J shed 0 bases, and the junction held 2 bases outside the gene matches. The germline CDR1 and CDR2 sequences are PRHDT and FYEKMQ (reference sequence). The DNA for the CDR3 is TGTGCCAGCAGCCTGGGACAGAGCACAGATACGCAGTATTTT. Amino acids: CASSLGQSTDTQYF.

This chain links TRBV5-6 with TRBJ1-2; no clear D gene. Between the trimmed V and J ends, which lost 3 bases and 5 bases, there was a span of 14 bases. Germline CDR1 and CDR2: SGHDT and YYEEEE. This CDR3 has 14 amino acids. CDR3 coding DNA: TGTGCCAGCAGCTACCCGCGGGCGGGATATGGCTACACCTTC. Encoded protein: CASSYPRAGYGYTF.

The chain carries TRBV3-1 (or the pseudogene TRBV3-2) and TRBJ2-1; 14 bases are a match to TRBD2. Germline trimming cut 5 bases from V and 8 bases from J; bases unmatched to any gene: 14. The germline V gene encodes CDR1 LGHDT and CDR2 YNNKEL (reference sequence). The CDR3 has 18 amino acids. The CDR3 region has the DNA TGTGCCAGCAGCACCCGACTAGCGGGGGGGCCCGTTAGCTATGAGCAGTTCTTC. This codes for CASSTRLAGGPVSYEQFF.

V and J are TRBV2 and TRBJ1-4; perhaps TRBD1 as D (5 bases). CDR3 size: 15 residues. Trimming took 7 bases from V and 2 from J, leaving 14 bases between them. The germline V gene has CDR1 SNHLY and CDR2 FYNNEI. The CDR3 sequence is CASKTSGGTNEKLFF. The CDR3 DNA reads as TGTGCCAGCAAAACTAGCGGGGGGACTAATGAAAAACTGTTTTTT.

This clone was found once. The chain uses TRBV28 and TRBJ2-1; TRBD2 matches 10 bases. This CDR3 is 18 amino acids long. The V gene end was trimmed by 6 bases and the J gene end by 5 bases; junction bases not matched to a gene: 16. Germline CDR1 reads MDHEN; CDR2 reads SYDVKM. Here the CDR3 DNA reads TGTGCCAGCAGCATTCGGCTAGCGGGAGTACGGGTCGACAATGAGCAGTTCTTC. It translates to CASSIRLAGVRVDNEQFF.

J is TRBJ2-7 and V is TRBV19; tentatively, D is TRBD2 (6 bases). The CDR3 spans 17 residues. V was cut by 2 bases and J by 2 bases, with 19 bases left in between. Germline-derived CDR1 and CDR2 are LNHDA and SQIVND (reference sequence). DNA for the CDR3: TGTGCCAGTAGTATAATGTACGCGGGATCTTCAGCCTACGAGCAGTACTTC. Translating gives CASSIMYAGSSAYEQYF.

This clone was counted once. CDR3 region: CASSAQTGGYGYTF. In DNA, the CDR3 is TGTGCCAGCAGCGCTCAAACAGGGGGCTATGGCTACACCTTC. V is TRBV7-9 and J is TRBJ1-2; TRBD1 matches at 8 bases. The ends lost 5 bases at V and 4 bases at J; junction bases unmatched: 6. This CDR3 is 14 amino acids long. The germline V gene encodes CDR1 SEHNR and CDR2 FQNEAQ (reference sequence).

The chain recombines TRBV24-1 with TRBJ2-5; 9 positions match TRBD1. The CDR3 loop spans 15 amino acids. Unmatched junction bases numbered 5, after V lost 4 bases and J lost 3 bases. Germline-derived CDR1 and CDR2 are KGHDR and SFDVKD. The DNA of the CDR3 is TGTGCCACCAGTGACAACCGGGACAGGGAAGAGACCCAGTACTTC. Its protein is CATSDNRDREETQYF.

The chain employs TRBV5-1 and TRBJ2-3, with D maybe TRBD2 (7 bases). CDR3 length: 15 amino acids. V dropped 1 base and J dropped 0 bases, with 9 bases sitting between them. CDR1 is SGHRS, CDR2 YFSETQ, per germline. CDR3 residues: CASSLRGASTDTQYF. The CDR3 DNA reads as TGCGCCAGCAGCTTGCGGGGGGCTAGCACAGATACGCAGTATTTT.

The rearrangement links TRBV19 to TRBJ2-1, with D tentatively TRBD2 (5 bases). CDR1 and CDR2 from the germline V gene are LNHDA and SQIVND (reference sequence). The CDR3 is made up of 16 amino acids. V gave up 0 bases and J gave up 4 bases, with 13 bases separating them. The CDR3 nucleotides are TGTGCCAGTAGTATAGAATTTCGGGATGGGTACAATGAGCAGTTCTTC. Translating gives CASSIEFRDGYNEQFF.

This clone has only a few counts. The V gene is TRBV4-1, the J gene TRBJ1-2; TRBD1 aligns across 10 bases. Germline V gives CDR1 MGHRA, CDR2 YSYEKL. V lost 0 bases to trimming and J lost 0 bases; unmatched junction nucleotides: 1. This CDR3 comprises 16 residues. The DNA of the CDR3 is TGCGCCAGCAGCCAAGATGGGACAGGGGCTAACTATGGCTACACCTTC. It translates to CASSQDGTGANYGYTF.

The chain is built from TRBV19 and TRBJ2-7, with D uncertain. V lost 1 base, J lost 3 bases, and 13 bases lay in between. CDR1 is LNHDA and CDR2 is SQIVND in the germline V gene (reference sequence). The CDR3 length is 15 residues. CDR3: CASSIGGSRSYEQYF. CDR3 DNA: TGTGCCAGTAGTATAGGTGGCTCCCGCAGCTACGAGCAGTACTTC.

The rearrangement joins TRBV27 to TRBJ2-3; TRBD2 agrees at 8 bases. Germline V CDR1 and CDR2: MNHEY, SMNVEV (reference sequence). The CDR3 length is 15 residues. The V and J ends lost 8 bases and 0 bases, in that order; junction bases with no gene match: 7. CDR3 bases: TGTGCCAGCCTAGGGACTAGTGCGAGCACAGATACGCAGTATTTT. Translation gives CASLGTSASTDTQYF.

This rearrangement joins TRBV6-1 to TRBJ1-2; D possibly corresponds to TRBD1 (6 bases). This CDR3 has 14 amino acids. Trimming took off 2 bases at V and 4 bases at J, with 11 bases between the two ends. CDR1 is MNHNS, CDR2 SASEGT, per germline. CDR3 region: CASSETGQTYGYTF. In DNA, the CDR3 is TGTGCCAGCAGTGAAACCGGACAGACCTATGGCTACACCTTC.

V usage is TRBV2 and J usage is TRBJ1-5; D is unresolved. The CDR3 is 14 amino acids. Per germline, CDR1 SNHLY and CDR2 FYNNEI. With 2 bases removed from V and 0 bases from J, the gap between germline ends came to 5 bases. CDR3: CASSESHSNQPQHF. CDR3 DNA sequence: TGTGCCAGCAGTGAAAGCCATAGCAATCAGCCCCAGCATTTT.